The 26 T cell receptor beta chains reported below all come from one sample, sequenced in a study of blood T cell repertoires in COVID-19. Profiling relied on immunoSEQ multiplex PCR, and the TCRdb table lists in-frame clones only, not all of them. The sample contains about 220,000 clones, approximately 86% of which appear only once. The sequenced sample consisted of peripheral blood. Receptors originate from an elderly woman with acute or convalescent COVID-19.

In DNA, the CDR3 is TGTGCCAGCAGTGCACGAGGGAACACTGAAGCTTTCTTT. Its protein product is CASSARGNTEAFF. This chain uses TRBV2 with TRBJ1-1; D gene unclear. Trimming pared 4 bases from V and 1 base from J, leaving 7 bases between. The CDR3 runs 13 residues. The germline CDR1 and CDR2 sequences are SNHLY and FYNNEI. The entire variable domain, with the rest obtained from reference TRBV2 and TRBJ1-1, is as follows: EPEVTQTPSHQVTQMGQEVILRCVPISNHLYFYWYRQILGQKVEFLVSFYNNEISEKSEIFDDQFSVERPDGSNFTLKIRSTKLEDSAMYFCASSARGNTEAFFGQGTRLTVV.

This clone was recorded a few times. The genes are TRBV2 and TRBJ2-5, with 7 bases lining up with TRBD1. The length of the CDR3 is 15 residues. V shed 8 bases and J 0 bases; nucleotides not matched to a gene: 9. Germline CDR1 SNHLY, CDR2 FYNNEI. The CDR3: CASRNDRVHQETQYF. CDR3 DNA: TGTGCCAGCCGCAACGACAGGGTCCACCAAGAGACCCAGTACTTC.

This clone appeared once. The chain employs TRBV10-3 and TRBJ1-4; possible D gene TRBD1, 5 bases. The CDR3 runs to 14 residues. CDR1 is ENHRY, CDR2 SYGVKD, per germline. V was pared by 0 bases and J by 8 bases, with 10 bases between. CDR3 in amino acids: CAISESGRGEKLFF. In DNA form, the CDR3 reads TGTGCCATCAGTGAGTCGGGGAGGGGAGAAAAACTGTTTTTT.

This chain connects TRBV4-1 to TRBJ2-7; D might be TRBD1 (6 bases). CDR3 length: 15 residues. Trimming shortened V by 0 bases and J by 7 bases, and 16 bases separated the two germline ends. Germline-derived CDR1 and CDR2 are MGHRA and YSYEKL. CDR3 sequence: CASSQDGTPLLEQYF. The CDR3 DNA is TGCGCCAGCAGCCAAGATGGGACACCCCTTCTAGAGCAGTACTTC.

This clone appeared a few times. V and J are TRBV5-6 and TRBJ2-7, with 9 bases fitting TRBD2. CDR3 size: 17 residues. The V segment lost 0 bases and the J segment 0 bases; nucleotides outside the gene matches: 7. Per the germline V gene, CDR1 is SGHDT and CDR2 is YYEEEE. The CDR3 nucleotides read TGTGCCAGCAGCTTGGGTAGCGGGGGCCTAAGCTCCTACGAGCAGTACTTC. It is translated as CASSLGSGGLSSYEQYF.

The rearrangement uses TRBV12-3 or TRBV12-4 and TRBJ1-1; 7 nucleotides match TRBD1. J gave up 5 bases and V 3 bases, and 3 bases lay outside the gene matches. This CDR3 spans 13 amino acids. CDR3 region: CASSLGQRTEAFF. The CDR3 region has the DNA TGTGCCAGCAGTTTGGGACAGCGGACTGAAGCTTTCTTT.

V usage is TRBV7-2 and J usage is TRBJ1-2, with 10 bases identical to TRBD1. The CDR3 extends over 14 amino acids. Trimming cost V 3 bases and J 5 bases; bases outside gene matches: 3. CDR1 and CDR2 from the germline V gene are SGHTA and FQGNSA. The CDR3 DNA is TGTGCCAGCAGCTTCCGGGACAGGGGATATGGCTACACCTTC. This translates into CASSFRDRGYGYTF.

Comment on this clone: Other DNA sequences in the sample encode the same CDR3. This chain links TRBV5-1 with TRBJ1-2; a weak D match, TRBD1 (5 bases). Between the trimmed V and J ends, which lost 0 bases and 6 bases, there was a span of 12 bases. CDR1 SGHRS and CDR2 YFSETQ come from the germline V gene. This CDR3 has 14 amino acids. Here the CDR3 reads CASSLVAGADGYTF. CDR3 bases: TGCGCCAGCAGCTTGGTGGCTGGGGCGGATGGCTACACCTTC.

This chain uses TRBV3-1 (or the pseudogene TRBV3-2) with TRBJ2-5; 11 positions agree with TRBD1. After removal of 4 bases from V and 5 bases from J, the junction contained 3 bases not matched to a gene. From germline, CDR1 is LGHDT and CDR2 YNNKEL (reference sequence). The CDR3 is 14 residues long. The CDR3 DNA sequence: TGTGCCAGCAGCCTCCGGACAGGGGGCGAGACCCAGTACTTC. It is translated as CASSLRTGGETQYF.

In this sample, this clone turned up a few times. The chain employs TRBV10-3 and TRBJ2-2, with D unresolved. This CDR3 comprises 15 residues. The germline V gene encodes CDR1 ENHRY and CDR2 SYGVKD. The ends were cut back, 5 bases at V and 2 bases at J, with 12 bases in the middle. CDR3: CAISWAVPNTGELFF. The CDR3, as DNA: TGTGCCATCAGTTGGGCAGTTCCTAACACCGGGGAGCTGTTTTTT.

The rearrangement uses TRBV25-1 and TRBJ1-3, with 7 bases that match TRBD1. From germline, CDR1 is MGHDK and CDR2 SYGVNS. With 6 bases clipped from V and 3 bases from J, the junction kept 8 bases outside the gene matches. This CDR3 spans 15 amino acids. The CDR3 here is CASSSSTGLGNTIYF. CDR3 coding DNA: TGTGCCAGCAGCTCTTCGACAGGGCTTGGAAACACCATATATTTT.

J is TRBJ1-2 and V is TRBV19; D not certain. The V gene's germline CDR1 is LNHDA and CDR2 SQIVND (reference sequence). The CDR3 consists of 16 residues. V dropped 0 bases and J dropped 4 bases, with 15 bases sitting between them. Here the CDR3 DNA reads TGTGCCAGTAGTATAGATCCCTTTAGAGGGATCTATGGCTACACCTTC. Encoded protein: CASSIDPFRGIYGYTF.

The rearrangement uses TRBV7-2 and TRBJ2-2; 9 bases are shared with TRBD2. The CDR3 length is 18 residues. V trimming: 5 bases; J trimming: 1 base; junction bases outside the gene matches: 11. Per germline, CDR1 SGHTA and CDR2 FQGNSA. CDR3 DNA: TGTGCCAGCAGCATCCGCCGAGGGCGGGGGGGGAACACCGGGGAGCTGTTTTTT. Encoded protein: CASSIRRGRGGNTGELFF.

This clone has only one observation. The V gene is TRBV24-1, the J gene TRBJ1-1; tentative D call: TRBD1 (6 bases). Germline CDR1 is KGHDR and CDR2 is SFDVKD. The ends were cut back, 8 bases at V and 2 bases at J, with 11 bases in the middle. The CDR3 contains 13 residues. CDR3 sequence reads: CATKDRSNTEAFF. The CDR3 DNA follows: TGTGCCACCAAAGACAGGTCAAACACTGAAGCTTTCTTT.

The chain has TRBV28 and TRBJ2-7; tentative D call: TRBD2 (5 bases). The CDR3 consists of 14 residues. Germline V gives CDR1 MDHEN, CDR2 SYDVKM. Between the trimmed V and J ends, which lost 3 bases and 6 bases, there was a span of 15 bases. The CDR3 region has the DNA TGTGCCAGCAGTTTGTCCGCCACTAGTGCCGAGCAGTACTTC. Translating it yields CASSLSATSAEQYF.

The chain employs TRBV7-2 and TRBJ2-1, with 7 bases lining up with TRBD1. Germline CDR1 reads SGHTA; CDR2 reads FQGNSA. V shed 1 base and J 5 bases; nucleotides not matched to a gene: 5. The CDR3 is made up of 15 amino acids. This chain's CDR3 is CASSLDRGYHNEQFF. CDR3 DNA: TGTGCCAGCAGCTTAGACAGGGGATACCACAATGAGCAGTTCTTC.

The table lists this clone with a few counts. V is TRBV7-2 and J is TRBJ1-1; D may be TRBD1 (6 bases). The CDR3 totals 16 residues. Trimming took off 2 bases at V and 1 base at J, with 14 bases between the two ends. Germline loops: CDR1 SGHTA, CDR2 FQGNSA. DNA of the CDR3: TGTGCCAGCAGCTTACGTTTATCAGGGGCGAACACTGAAGCTTTCTTT. Translating gives CASSLRLSGANTEAFF.

A few counts support this clone. V gene TRBV2 combines with J gene TRBJ1-2; D is possibly TRBD1 (6 bases). The ends were cut back, 6 bases at V and 1 base at J, with 12 bases in the middle. The V gene's germline CDR1 is SNHLY and CDR2 FYNNEI. The CDR3 runs 14 residues. CDR3 DNA sequence: TGTGCCAGCAGCAGGGGTTTTTTTAACTATGGCTACACCTTC. This sequence encodes CASSRGFFNYGYTF. The full variable domain, with the rest looked up from reference TRBV2 and TRBJ1-2, is EPEVTQTPSHQVTQMGQEVILRCVPISNHLYFYWYRQILGQKVEFLVSFYNNEISEKSEIFDDQFSVERPDGSNFTLKIRSTKLEDSAMYFCASSRGFFNYGYTFGSGTRLTVV.

J is TRBJ2-5 and V is TRBV15, with D maybe TRBD2 (5 bases). CDR3 size: 16 residues. Germline lookup yields CDR1 LNHNV and CDR2 YYDKDF (reference sequence). V shed 0 bases and J shed 5 bases, with 16 bases lying between them. This CDR3 reads CATSRDLGRGSETQYF. The CDR3 DNA follows: TGTGCCACCAGCAGAGATCTGGGGAGAGGATCGGAGACCCAGTACTTC.

This chain connects TRBV7-9 to TRBJ2-4; possible D gene TRBD1, 6 bases. Germline loops: CDR1 SEHNR, CDR2 FQNEAQ (reference sequence). V lost 1 base and J lost 7, with 8 bases in between. CDR3 length equals 13 residues. The CDR3 sequence: CASSLGQGNIQYF. CDR3 coding DNA: TGTGCCAGCAGCTTAGGGCAGGGGAACATTCAGTACTTC.

This chain uses TRBV6-5 with TRBJ1-3, with D unclear. The CDR3 is 12 amino acids. The V and J ends lost 8 bases and 1 base respectively, with 6 bases between them. Germline V gene sequence: CDR1 MNHEY, CDR2 SVGAGI. CDR3 residues: CASRGSGNTIYF. In nucleotides, the CDR3 is TGTGCCAGCCGGGGATCTGGAAACACCATATATTTT.

The V call is TRBV6-6, the J call TRBJ1-4, with a tentative D call TRBD1 (5 bases). Germline CDR1 MNHNY, CDR2 SVGAGI (reference sequence). The V end lost 5 bases, the J end lost 8 bases, and 18 bases lay between the germline ends. This CDR3 is built from 15 residues. Here the CDR3 DNA reads TGTGCCAGCAGTCCGCTGGGACTGGGGCGGGAAAAACTGTTTTTT. This translates into CASSPLGLGREKLFF.

V and J are TRBV5-5 and TRBJ1-2; TRBD1 matches 7 bases. CDR3 length equals 15 residues. V shed 4 bases and J 2 bases; nucleotides not matched to a gene: 8. Germline V CDR1 and CDR2: SGHKS, YYEKEE (reference sequence). CDR3 sequence: CASSLTGNKNYGYTF. The DNA of the CDR3 is TGTGCCAGCAGCCTGACAGGGAATAAGAACTATGGCTACACCTTC.

This chain links TRBV27 with TRBJ1-2; tentatively, D is TRBD1 (6 bases). The germline V and J ends were trimmed by 7 bases and 3 bases, with 15 bases remaining between them. CDR1 MNHEY and CDR2 SMNVEV come from the germline V gene (reference sequence). The CDR3 runs to 14 residues. CDR3 in amino acids: CASKPGGPYYGYTF. CDR3 nucleotides: TGTGCCAGCAAACCGGGGGGCCCCTACTATGGCTACACCTTC.

This clone showed up just once. V usage is TRBV5-1 and J usage is TRBJ2-5; TRBD2 matches 10 bases. J lost 5 bases, V lost 2 bases, and 6 bases had no gene match. Germline CDR1 reads SGHRS; CDR2 reads YFSETQ. This CDR3 comprises 15 residues. CDR3 bases: TGCGCCAGCAGCTTCGGCGGACTAGCGGAGGAGACCCAGTACTTC. Translated: CASSFGGLAEETQYF. Full variable domain (missing parts from reference TRBV5-1 and TRBJ2-5): KAGVTQTPRYLIKTRGQQVTLSCSPISGHRSVSWYQQTPGQGLQFLFEYFSETQRNKGNFPGRFSGRQFSNSRSEMNVSTLELGDSALYLCASSFGGLAEETQYFGPGTRLLVL.

This rearrangement joins TRBV6-7 to TRBJ1-1, with D perhaps matching TRBD1 (6 bases). TRBV6-7 is an ORF, with its function uncertain. Between the trimmed V and J ends, which lost 5 bases and 1 base, there was a span of 14 bases. The CDR3 totals 15 residues. CDR3 nucleotide sequence: TGTGCCAGCAGTGGGTCCGACAGGACGAACACTGAAGCTTTCTTT. Its protein product is CASSGSDRTNTEAFF.